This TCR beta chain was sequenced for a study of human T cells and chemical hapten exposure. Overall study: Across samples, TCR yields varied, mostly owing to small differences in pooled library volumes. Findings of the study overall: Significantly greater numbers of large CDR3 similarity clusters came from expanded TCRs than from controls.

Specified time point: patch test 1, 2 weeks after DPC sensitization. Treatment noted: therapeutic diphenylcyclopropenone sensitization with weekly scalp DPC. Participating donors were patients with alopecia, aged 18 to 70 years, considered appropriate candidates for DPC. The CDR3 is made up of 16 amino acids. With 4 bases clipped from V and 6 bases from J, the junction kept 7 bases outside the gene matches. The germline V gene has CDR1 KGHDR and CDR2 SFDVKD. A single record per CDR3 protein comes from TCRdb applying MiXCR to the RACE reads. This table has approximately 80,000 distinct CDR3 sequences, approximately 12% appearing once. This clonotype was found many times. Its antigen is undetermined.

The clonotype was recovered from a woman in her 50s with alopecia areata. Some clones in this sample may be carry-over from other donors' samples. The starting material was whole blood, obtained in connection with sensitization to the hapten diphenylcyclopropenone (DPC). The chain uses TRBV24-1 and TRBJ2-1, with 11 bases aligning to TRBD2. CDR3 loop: CATSEPGTSGFNEQFF. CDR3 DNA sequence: TGTGCCACCAGTGAACCCGGGACTAGCGGATTCAATGAGCAGTTCTTC.